This T cell receptor (beta chain) appears in the sequencing data of a study of Ad26.COV2.S vaccination and SARS-CoV-2 variants. Broader study findings: The TCR-based breadth and depth measures might underestimate overall T cell responses. Vaccine recipients and placebo recipients showed similar non-spike TCR breadth.

CDR3 length: 16 amino acids. From germline, CDR1 is WSHSY and CDR2 SAAADI. Trimming took off 0 bases at V and 5 bases at J, with 16 bases between the two ends. Assay used: immunoSEQ multiplex PCR; TCRdb lists only in-frame clones, some missing. The sample contains hundreds of thousands of clones, approximately 92% of which appear only once. Treatment in this sample: about 20 received Ad26.COV2.S at low or high dose, single or two shots; about 5 received placebo; per-sample allocation not given. Specimen acquisition occurred on day 63 following the initial vaccine or placebo injection. Immunization relied on an Ad26 vector, which expressed Wuhan-strain SARS-CoV-2 spike. With respect to this clone: The target antigen is unknown.

The sample in question was peripheral blood, obtained in a trial of Ad26.COV2.S vaccine versus placebo. V usage is TRBV10-2 and J usage is TRBJ1-2, with TRBD1 as a possible D gene (5 bases). This clonotype was sampled from a person aged 18 to 65 who received the Ad26.COV2.S COVID-19 vaccine or a placebo. The CDR3 protein is CASSESVGGDRYGYTF. DNA of the CDR3: TGCGCCAGCAGTGAGTCCGTCGGGGGGGATAGGTATGGCTACACCTTC.